This TCR beta chain emerged from a study of beta chain features in type 1 diabetes. Via the markers CD45RO/CCR7/CD25/CD127/CD95/CD27, stem cell-like memory, regulatory, central memory and naive CD4+ cells were sorted. The CDR3 is 14 amino acids. V trimming: 6 bases; J trimming: 6 bases; junction bases outside the gene matches: 8. Germline V gene sequence: CDR1 MNHEY, CDR2 SVGAGI. The isolated RNA, all of it, was reverse transcribed, so expressed TCRB transcripts were what got sequenced. Several million reads were obtained on average from naive, central memory and regulatory T cell samples. The table came from immunoSEQ multiplex PCR; TCRdb's copy has only in-frame clones and leaves some out. Of 300,000 to 350,000 clones listed, roughly 15% were seen once; the top ten hold over 5%.

This TCR came from a young man in good health. The sequenced sample was central memory CD4+ T cells from blood. The V and J genes are TRBV6-5 and TRBJ2-7, with TRBD1 matching 10 bases. The CDR3 sequence is CASRPTGTGVEQYV. CDR3 bases: TGTGCCAGCAGGCCTACCGGGACAGGGGTCGAGCAGTACGTC.